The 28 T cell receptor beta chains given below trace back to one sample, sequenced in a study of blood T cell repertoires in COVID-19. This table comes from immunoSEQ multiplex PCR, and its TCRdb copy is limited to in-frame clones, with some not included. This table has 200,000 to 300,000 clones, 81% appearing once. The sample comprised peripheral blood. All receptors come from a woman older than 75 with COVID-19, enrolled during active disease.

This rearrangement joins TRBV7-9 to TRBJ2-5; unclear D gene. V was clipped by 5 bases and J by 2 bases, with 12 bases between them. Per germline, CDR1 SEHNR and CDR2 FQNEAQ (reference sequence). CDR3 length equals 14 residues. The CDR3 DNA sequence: TGTGCCAGCAGCGCGTTTGGCGGACAAGAGACCCAGTACTTC. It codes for CASSAFGGQETQYF.

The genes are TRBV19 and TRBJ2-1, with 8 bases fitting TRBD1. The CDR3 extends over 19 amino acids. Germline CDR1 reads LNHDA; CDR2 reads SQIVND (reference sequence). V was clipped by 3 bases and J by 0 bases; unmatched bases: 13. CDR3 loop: CASSISTGGSVSSYNEQFF. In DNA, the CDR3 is TGTGCCAGTAGTATTAGTACAGGGGGTTCCGTGAGCTCCTACAATGAGCAGTTCTTC.

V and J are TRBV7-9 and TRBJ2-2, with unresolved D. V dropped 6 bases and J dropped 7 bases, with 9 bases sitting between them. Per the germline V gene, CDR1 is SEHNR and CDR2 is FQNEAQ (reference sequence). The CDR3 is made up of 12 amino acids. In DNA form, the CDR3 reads TGTGCCAGCAGGGTAGCCCTCGGGGAGCTGTTTTTT. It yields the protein CASRVALGELFF.

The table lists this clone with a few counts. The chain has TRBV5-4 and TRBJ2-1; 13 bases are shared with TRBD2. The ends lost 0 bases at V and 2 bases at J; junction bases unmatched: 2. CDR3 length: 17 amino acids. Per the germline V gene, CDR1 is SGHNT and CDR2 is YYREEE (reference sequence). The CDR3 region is CASSLAGLAGAYNEQFF. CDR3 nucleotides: TGTGCCAGCAGCTTGGCTGGACTAGCGGGGGCCTACAATGAGCAGTTCTTC.

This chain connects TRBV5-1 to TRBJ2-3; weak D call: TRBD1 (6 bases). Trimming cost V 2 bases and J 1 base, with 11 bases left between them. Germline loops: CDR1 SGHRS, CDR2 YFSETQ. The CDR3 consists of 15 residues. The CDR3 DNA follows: TGCGCCAGCAGCTTACAGGGTTTTGGCACAGATACGCAGTATTTT. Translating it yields CASSLQGFGTDTQYF. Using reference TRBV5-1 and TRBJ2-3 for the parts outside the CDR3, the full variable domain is KAGVTQTPRYLIKTRGQQVTLSCSPISGHRSVSWYQQTPGQGLQFLFEYFSETQRNKGNFPGRFSGRQFSNSRSEMNVSTLELGDSALYLCASSLQGFGTDTQYFGPGTRLTVL.

CDR3 DNA: TGTGCCAGCAGTGACACAGGGGAACCGAACACTGAAGCTTTCTTT. Protein product: CASSDTGEPNTEAFF. The chain combines TRBV6-1 with TRBJ1-1, with TRBD1 matching 7 bases. Germline CDR1 and CDR2: MNHNS and SASEGT. Trimming cost V 3 bases and J 1 base; bases outside gene matches: 5. This CDR3 contains 15 residues.

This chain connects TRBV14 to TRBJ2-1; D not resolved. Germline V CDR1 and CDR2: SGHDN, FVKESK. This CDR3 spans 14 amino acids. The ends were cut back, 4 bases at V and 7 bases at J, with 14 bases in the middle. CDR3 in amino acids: CASSPSLTTNEQFF. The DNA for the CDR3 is TGTGCCAGCAGCCCATCCTTAACCACAAATGAGCAGTTCTTC. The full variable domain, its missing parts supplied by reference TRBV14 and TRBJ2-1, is EAGVTQFPSHSVIEKGQTVTLRCDPISGHDNLYWYRRVMGKEIKFLLHFVKESKQDESGMPNNRFLAERTGGTYSTLKVQPAELEDSGVYFCASSPSLTTNEQFFGPGTRLTVL.

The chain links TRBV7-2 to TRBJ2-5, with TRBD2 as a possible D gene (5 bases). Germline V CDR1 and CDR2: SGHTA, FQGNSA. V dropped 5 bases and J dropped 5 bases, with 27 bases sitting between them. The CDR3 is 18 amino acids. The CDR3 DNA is TGTGCCAGCAGCCCTAGTATGTCGAGCGGTCTAACGGGGGAGACCCAGTACTTC. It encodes CASSPSMSSGLTGETQYF. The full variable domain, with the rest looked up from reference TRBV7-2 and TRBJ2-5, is GAGVSQSPSNKVTEKGKDVELRCDPISGHTALYWYRQSLGQGLEFLIYFQGNSAPDKSGLPSDRFSAERTGGSVSTLTIQRTQQEDSAVYLCASSPSMSSGLTGETQYFGPGTRLLVL.

The DNA for the CDR3 is TGTGCCAGCAGGGCAGGACTTTTAGAAAGCACCATATATTTT. Encoded protein: CASRAGLLESTIYF. The chain is built from TRBV2 and TRBJ1-3; no firm D call. From germline, CDR1 is SNHLY and CDR2 FYNNEI. There are 14 residues in the CDR3. The V end was cut by 6 bases, the J end by 9 bases, with 18 bases between.

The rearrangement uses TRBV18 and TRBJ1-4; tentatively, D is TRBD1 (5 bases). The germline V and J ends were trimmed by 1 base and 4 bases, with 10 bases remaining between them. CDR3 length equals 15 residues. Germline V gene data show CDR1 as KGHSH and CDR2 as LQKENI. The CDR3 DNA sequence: TGTGCCAGCTCACCACAGGGGACTTATAATGAAAAACTGTTTTTT. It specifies CASSPQGTYNEKLFF.

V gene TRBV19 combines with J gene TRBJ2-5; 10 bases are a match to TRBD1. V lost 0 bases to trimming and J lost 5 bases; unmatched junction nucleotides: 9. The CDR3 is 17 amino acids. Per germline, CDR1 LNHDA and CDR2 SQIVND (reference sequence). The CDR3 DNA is TGTGCCAGTAGTATAGACGGACCGGGACAGGGGAGGGAGACCCAGTACTTC. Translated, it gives CASSIDGPGQGRETQYF.

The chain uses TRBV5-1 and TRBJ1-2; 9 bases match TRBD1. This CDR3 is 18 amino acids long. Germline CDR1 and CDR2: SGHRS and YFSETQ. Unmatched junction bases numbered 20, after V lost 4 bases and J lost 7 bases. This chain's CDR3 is CASSPQIGTGFPRGGYTF. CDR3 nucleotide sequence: TGCGCCAGCAGCCCCCAAATCGGGACAGGGTTCCCCCGCGGTGGCTACACCTTC.

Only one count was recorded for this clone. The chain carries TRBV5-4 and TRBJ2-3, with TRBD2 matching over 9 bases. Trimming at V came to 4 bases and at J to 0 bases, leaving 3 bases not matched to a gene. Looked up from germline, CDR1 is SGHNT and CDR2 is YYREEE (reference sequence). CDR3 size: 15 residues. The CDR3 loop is CASSISGGSTDTQYF. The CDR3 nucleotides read TGTGCCAGCAGCATTAGCGGGGGTAGCACAGATACGCAGTATTTT.

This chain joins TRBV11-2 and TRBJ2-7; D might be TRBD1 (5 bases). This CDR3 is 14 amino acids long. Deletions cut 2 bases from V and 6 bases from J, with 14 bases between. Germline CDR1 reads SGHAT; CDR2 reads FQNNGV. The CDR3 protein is CASSLRVRVSEQYF. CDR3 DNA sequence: TGTGCCAGCAGCTTACGGGTCAGGGTTAGCGAGCAGTACTTC.

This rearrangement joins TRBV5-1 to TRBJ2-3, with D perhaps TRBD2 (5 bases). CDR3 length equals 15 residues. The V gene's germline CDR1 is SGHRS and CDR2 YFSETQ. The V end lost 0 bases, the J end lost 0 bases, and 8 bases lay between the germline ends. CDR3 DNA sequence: TGCGCCAGCAGCTTGGTGGGGAGAAGCACAGATACGCAGTATTTT. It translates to CASSLVGRSTDTQYF. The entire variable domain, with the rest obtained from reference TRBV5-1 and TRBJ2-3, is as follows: KAGVTQTPRYLIKTRGQQVTLSCSPISGHRSVSWYQQTPGQGLQFLFEYFSETQRNKGNFPGRFSGRQFSNSRSEMNVSTLELGDSALYLCASSLVGRSTDTQYFGPGTRLTVL.

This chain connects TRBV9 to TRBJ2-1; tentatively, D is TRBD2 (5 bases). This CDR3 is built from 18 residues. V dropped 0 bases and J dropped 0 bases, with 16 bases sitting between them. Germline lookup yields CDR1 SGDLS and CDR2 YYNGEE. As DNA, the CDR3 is TGTGCCAGCAGCGTAGGCTCCCTCGGAGGCAGCTCCTACAATGAGCAGTTCTTC. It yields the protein CASSVGSLGGSSYNEQFF.

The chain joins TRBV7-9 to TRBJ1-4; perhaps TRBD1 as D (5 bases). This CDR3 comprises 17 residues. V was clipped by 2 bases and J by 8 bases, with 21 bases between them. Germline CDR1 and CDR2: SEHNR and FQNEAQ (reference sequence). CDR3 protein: CASSLTHQEGSLEKLFF. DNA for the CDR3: TGTGCCAGCAGCTTAACCCACCAGGAGGGGTCACTAGAAAAACTGTTTTTT.

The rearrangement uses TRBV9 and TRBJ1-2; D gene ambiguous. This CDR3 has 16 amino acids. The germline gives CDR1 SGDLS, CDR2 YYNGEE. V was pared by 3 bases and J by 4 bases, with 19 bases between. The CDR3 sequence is CASSARAEGSIYGYTF. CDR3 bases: TGTGCCAGCAGCGCAAGGGCCGAGGGATCGATCTATGGCTACACCTTC.

This chain's CDR3 is CASSVRQGSEAFF. The CDR3 DNA reads TGTGCCAGCAGCGTCCGACAGGGCTCTGAAGCTTTCTTT. The rearrangement uses TRBV9 and TRBJ1-1; TRBD1 matches at 7 bases. V gave up 2 bases and J gave up 6 bases; unmatched junction bases: 4. Germline V gene data show CDR1 as SGDLS and CDR2 as YYNGEE. The CDR3 extends over 13 amino acids.

The CDR3 loop is CAWSLGPNYGYTF. The DNA of the CDR3 is TGTGCCTGGAGTCTTGGCCCGAACTATGGCTACACCTTC. This chain joins TRBV30 and TRBJ1-2; D not certain. The CDR3 spans 13 residues. Germline assignment: CDR1 GTSNPN and CDR2 SVGIG (reference sequence). V shed 2 bases and J shed 2 bases, with 9 bases lying between them.

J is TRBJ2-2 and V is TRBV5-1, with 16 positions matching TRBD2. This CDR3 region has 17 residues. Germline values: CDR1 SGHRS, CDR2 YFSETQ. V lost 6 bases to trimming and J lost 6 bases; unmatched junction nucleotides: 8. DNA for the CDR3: TGCGCCAGCACCCCGGGACTAGCGGGAGGGCGATCCGGGGAGCTGTTTTTT. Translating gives CASTPGLAGGRSGELFF.

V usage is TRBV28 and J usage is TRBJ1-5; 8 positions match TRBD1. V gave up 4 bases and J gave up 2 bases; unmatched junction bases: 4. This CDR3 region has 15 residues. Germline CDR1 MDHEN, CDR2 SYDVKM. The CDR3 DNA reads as TGTGCCAGCAGTTCAGGGGGCTGGGGCAATCAGCCCCAGCATTTT. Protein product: CASSSGGWGNQPQHF.

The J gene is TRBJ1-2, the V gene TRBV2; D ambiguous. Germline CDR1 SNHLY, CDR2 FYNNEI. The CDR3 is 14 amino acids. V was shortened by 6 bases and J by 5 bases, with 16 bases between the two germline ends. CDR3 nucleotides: TGTGCCAGCAGACTTACCTGGGCAACGTATGGCTACACCTTC. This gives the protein CASRLTWATYGYTF. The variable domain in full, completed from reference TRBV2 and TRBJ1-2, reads EPEVTQTPSHQVTQMGQEVILRCVPISNHLYFYWYRQILGQKVEFLVSFYNNEISEKSEIFDDQFSVERPDGSNFTLKIRSTKLEDSAMYFCASRLTWATYGYTFGSGTRLTVV.

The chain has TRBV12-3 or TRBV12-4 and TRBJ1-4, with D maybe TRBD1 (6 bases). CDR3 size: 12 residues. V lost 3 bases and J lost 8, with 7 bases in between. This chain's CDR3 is CASSFGTEKLFF. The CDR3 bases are TGTGCCAGCAGTTTCGGGACAGAAAAACTGTTTTTT.

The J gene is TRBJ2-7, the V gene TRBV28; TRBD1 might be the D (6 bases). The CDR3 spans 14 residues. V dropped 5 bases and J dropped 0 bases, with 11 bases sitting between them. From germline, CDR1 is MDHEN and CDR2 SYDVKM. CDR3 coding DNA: TGTGCCAGCAGTCTCGACAGGAGCTCCTACGAGCAGTACTTC. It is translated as CASSLDRSSYEQYF.

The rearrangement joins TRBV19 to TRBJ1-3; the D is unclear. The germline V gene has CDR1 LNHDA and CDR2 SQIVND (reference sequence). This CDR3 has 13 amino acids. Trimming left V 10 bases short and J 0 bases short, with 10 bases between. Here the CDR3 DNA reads TGTGCCAATCTTTTCTGCTCTGGAAACACCATATATTTT. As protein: CANLFCSGNTIYF.

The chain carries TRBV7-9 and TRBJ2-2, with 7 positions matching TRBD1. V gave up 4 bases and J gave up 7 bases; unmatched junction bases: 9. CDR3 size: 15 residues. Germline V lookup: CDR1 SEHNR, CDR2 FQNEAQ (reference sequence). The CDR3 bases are TGTGCCAGCAGCTGGCGACAGGGATTAGTCGGGGAGCTGTTTTTT. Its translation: CASSWRQGLVGELFF.

The CDR3 is CASSGPGVAGTDTQYF. CDR3 sequence (DNA): TGCGCCAGCAGCGGGCCGGGGGTAGCGGGAACAGATACGCAGTATTTT. V gene TRBV5-1 combines with J gene TRBJ2-3, with 8 bases lining up with TRBD2. Losses at the gene ends were 4 bases for V and 3 bases for J; bases not matched to a gene: 10. The length of the CDR3 is 16 residues. CDR1 is SGHRS, CDR2 YFSETQ, per germline.